Each of the 30 T cell receptor beta chains below was sequenced from the same sample in a study of blood T cell repertoires in COVID-19. Using immunoSEQ multiplex PCR, the repertoire was profiled, and TCRdb retains in-frame clones only, with some absent. The sample has tens of thousands of clones; 70% to 90% are singletons. The specimen sequenced was peripheral blood. Receptors originate from a woman in her 70s in a cohort sampled during active COVID-19.

This clone showed up just once. V usage is TRBV28 and J usage is TRBJ1-2, with D hard to call. Trimming stripped 3 bases from V and 5 bases from J, with 10 bases between. This CDR3 has 13 residues. Germline V CDR1 and CDR2: MDHEN, SYDVKM. The CDR3 region has the DNA TGTGCCAGCAGTTTGCTTTCGGGGTATGGCTACACCTTC. Its translation is CASSLLSGYGYTF.

This clone was seen a handful of times. The CDR3: CASLGAIAKNIQYF. The CDR3 coding sequence is TGCGCCAGCTTAGGGGCGATAGCCAAAAACATTCAGTACTTC. V usage is TRBV5-1 and J usage is TRBJ2-4; TRBD1 might be the D (5 bases). This CDR3 spans 14 amino acids. CDR1 is SGHRS, CDR2 YFSETQ, per germline. Trimming shortened V by 7 bases and J by 0 bases, and 11 bases separated the two germline ends.

This chain uses TRBV28 with TRBJ2-2; TRBD1 agrees at 8 bases. The length of the CDR3 is 15 residues. V gave up 3 bases and J gave up 4 bases; unmatched junction bases: 4. Per the germline V gene, CDR1 is MDHEN and CDR2 is SYDVKM. CDR3 bases: TGTGCCAGCAGTTTTGAGGACAGGGCCACCGGGGAGCTGTTTTTT. Translation: CASSFEDRATGELFF. Looking up the rest from reference TRBV28 and TRBJ2-2 gives the full variable domain: DVKVTQSSRYLVKRTGEKVFLECVQDMDHENMFWYRQDPGLGLRLIYFSYDVKMKEKGDIPEGYSVSREKKERFSLILESASTNQTSMYLCASSFEDRATGELFFGEGSRLTVL.

This clone was seen more than once but under ten times. The chain employs TRBV5-1 and TRBJ2-2, with TRBD1 matching over 10 bases. The CDR3 runs to 13 residues. J was trimmed by 13 bases and V by 4 bases; bases with no gene match: 7. Germline lookup yields CDR1 SGHRS and CDR2 YFSETQ. CDR3 bases: TGCGCCAGCAGCCTCGGACAGGGGGAGGTGCTGTTTTTT. Translating it yields CASSLGQGEVLFF.

V and J are TRBV19 and TRBJ2-7, with a weak D call TRBD1 (5 bases). From germline, CDR1 is LNHDA and CDR2 SQIVND (reference sequence). V gave up 1 base and J gave up 0 bases, with 7 bases separating them. The CDR3 has 14 residues. The CDR3 is CASSIGQGSYEQYF. The DNA of the CDR3 is TGTGCCAGTAGTATAGGCCAGGGCTCCTACGAGCAGTACTTC.

This clone was detected once. This chain joins TRBV5-1 and TRBJ2-1, with D perhaps matching TRBD2 (5 bases). Deletions cut 0 bases from V and 2 bases from J, with 9 bases between. CDR1 is SGHRS, CDR2 YFSETQ, per germline. This CDR3 is 15 amino acids long. CDR3 coding DNA: TGCGCCAGCAGCTTGGCGGACTCAACCTACAATGAGCAGTTCTTC. Translation gives CASSLADSTYNEQFF.

The chain has TRBV3-1 (or the pseudogene TRBV3-2) and TRBJ1-3, with 9 nucleotides matching TRBD1. Germline CDR1 and CDR2: LGHDT and YNNKEL (reference sequence). The CDR3 contains 15 residues. With 6 bases clipped from V and 3 bases from J, the junction kept 6 bases outside the gene matches. In DNA form, the CDR3 reads TGTGCCAGCAGTCCAACAGGGGGCAATGGAAACACCATATATTTT. Amino acid sequence: CASSPTGGNGNTIYF.

The genes are TRBV28 and TRBJ1-3; D perhaps matches TRBD1 (5 bases). Trimming removed 6 bases from V and 0 bases from J, with 9 bases in between. CDR3 size: 14 residues. Germline values: CDR1 MDHEN, CDR2 SYDVKM. The CDR3 sequence: CASRPQGSGNTIYF. CDR3 sequence (DNA): TGTGCCAGCAGACCTCAGGGCTCTGGAAACACCATATATTTT.

This chain links TRBV18 with TRBJ1-1; D might be TRBD1 (5 bases). CDR1 and CDR2 from the germline V gene are KGHSH and LQKENI. Trimming removed 6 bases from V and 0 bases from J, with 8 bases in between. This CDR3 is 13 amino acids long. The CDR3 region has the DNA TGTGCCAGCTCGACAGCTTTGAACACTGAAGCTTTCTTT. It specifies CASSTALNTEAFF.

The genes are TRBV2 and TRBJ2-3, with a tentative D call TRBD2 (5 bases). CDR1 and CDR2 (germline): SNHLY, FYNNEI. The germline V and J ends were trimmed by 0 bases and 4 bases, with 5 bases remaining between them. The CDR3 covers 13 residues. CDR3 DNA sequence: TGTGCCAGCAGTGAAGCGAGGGCAGATACGCAGTATTTT. It yields the protein CASSEARADTQYF.

The chain combines TRBV6-1 with TRBJ2-1; 10 bases agree with TRBD2. Germline values: CDR1 MNHNS, CDR2 SASEGT. This CDR3 has 17 residues. The J segment lost 7 bases and the V segment lost 1 base, leaving 10 bases of the junction unmatched. CDR3 DNA sequence: TGTGCCAGCAGTGAAGAATTGGGACTAGCGAGTCTTAATGAGCAGTTCTTC. Translating gives CASSEELGLASLNEQFF.

The chain employs TRBV19 and TRBJ2-7; tentative D call: TRBD1 (5 bases). This CDR3 contains 13 residues. Germline assignment: CDR1 LNHDA and CDR2 SQIVND (reference sequence). Trimming removed 4 bases at V and 5 bases at J, with 12 bases between. CDR3 amino acids: CASSTQGPDEQYF. The CDR3 DNA reads TGTGCCAGTAGTACCCAGGGCCCCGACGAGCAGTACTTC.

The gene calls are TRBV18 and TRBJ2-7; 11 bases map to TRBD1. Germline CDR1 reads KGHSH; CDR2 reads LQKENI. The J segment lost 6 bases and the V segment lost 5 bases, leaving 6 bases of the junction unmatched. This CDR3 is 14 amino acids long. The CDR3 DNA follows: TGTGCCAGCTCAGCTGGGACAGGGGGTTTCGAGCAGTACTTC. Protein product: CASSAGTGGFEQYF.

The chain combines TRBV11-2 with TRBJ1-5; 7 bases align to TRBD1. There are 15 residues in the CDR3. J was trimmed by 2 bases and V by 5 bases; bases with no gene match: 6. Germline V CDR1 and CDR2: SGHAT, FQNNGV. DNA of the CDR3: TGTGCCAGCAGCCCAGGGACAGTACGCAATCAGCCCCAGCATTTT. Translation: CASSPGTVRNQPQHF.

The CDR3 is CASGPWTSGSNEQFF. Here the CDR3 DNA reads TGTGCCAGCGGCCCGTGGACTAGTGGCTCCAATGAGCAGTTCTTC. The J gene is TRBJ2-1, the V gene TRBV6-2 or TRBV6-3, with 7 bases lining up with TRBD2. V dropped 8 bases and J dropped 6; count of bases not matched to a gene: 13. The CDR3 loop spans 15 amino acids. The germline gives CDR1 MNHEY, CDR2 SVGEGT.

J is TRBJ2-3 and V is TRBV7-2, with 9 bases identical to TRBD2. Germline V gives CDR1 SGHTA, CDR2 FQGNSA. The CDR3 covers 17 residues. With V trimmed by 5 bases and J by 2 bases, 11 bases remained unmatched. Here the CDR3 DNA reads TGTGCCAGCAGCCCAGTACCGGCGGGAGGGCTCACAGATACGCAGTATTTT. Translating it yields CASSPVPAGGLTDTQYF.

The chain has TRBV5-1 and TRBJ2-7; perhaps TRBD2 as D (5 bases). The CDR3 length is 14 residues. Germline CDR1 reads SGHRS; CDR2 reads YFSETQ. V lost 4 bases and J 2 bases, leaving 13 bases between the germline ends. CDR3 in amino acids: CASSLEGLTYEQYF. As DNA, the CDR3 is TGCGCCAGCAGCCTAGAGGGTCTAACCTACGAGCAGTACTTC.

This clone was found a few times. V is TRBV30 and J is TRBJ2-1; 12 bases are a match to TRBD2. The CDR3 runs to 14 residues. Looked up from germline, CDR1 is GTSNPN and CDR2 is SVGIG (reference sequence). V was clipped by 4 bases and J by 7 bases; unmatched bases: 5. CDR3 DNA: TGTGCCTGGAAGACTAGCGGGAGATATAATGAGCAGTTCTTC. This encodes CAWKTSGRYNEQFF.

The chain joins TRBV2 to TRBJ1-5, with 9 positions matching TRBD1. Germline trimming cut 4 bases from V and 7 bases from J; bases unmatched to any gene: 2. Germline V lookup: CDR1 SNHLY, CDR2 FYNNEI. This CDR3 has 13 amino acids. The CDR3 region is CASSGDRAQPQHF. Here the CDR3 DNA reads TGTGCCAGCAGTGGGGACAGGGCGCAGCCCCAGCATTTT.

This clone showed up just once. CDR3 amino acids: CASSLQGSGREGVRDTQYF. Written as DNA, the CDR3 is TGTGCCAGCAGTTTACAGGGTAGCGGGAGAGAGGGTGTTAGGGATACGCAGTATTTT. The V call is TRBV27, the J call TRBJ2-3; 9 nucleotides agree with TRBD2. From germline, CDR1 is MNHEY and CDR2 SMNVEV (reference sequence). J lost 6 bases, V lost 2 bases, and 18 bases had no gene match. The CDR3 totals 19 residues.

In the case of this clone: The junction departs from germline at one end; a sequencing error may be responsible. The chain combines TRBV7-7 with TRBJ1-3, with no clear D. The CDR3 totals 16 residues. Looked up from germline, CDR1 is SSHAT and CDR2 is FNYEAQ (reference sequence). As DNA, the CDR3 is TGTGCTAGCAGCTTAGGCCCCCCGGGGTCTGGAAACACCATATATTTT. Residues: CASSLGPPGSGNTIYF.

This chain joins TRBV4-3 and TRBJ2-7; the D is unclear. Trimming stripped 1 base from V and 1 base from J, with 11 bases between. The CDR3 extends over 15 amino acids. CDR1 and CDR2 (germline): LGHNA, YSLEER. CDR3 DNA: TGCGCCAGCAGCCAAGTAGGTGGCGGATCCTACGAGCAGTACTTC. Encoded protein: CASSQVGGGSYEQYF.

The chain links TRBV19 to TRBJ1-2; D gene uncertain. V lost 5 bases to trimming and J lost 4 bases, with 14 bases between them. The CDR3 has 14 residues. Germline V gene sequence: CDR1 LNHDA, CDR2 SQIVND (reference sequence). CDR3 protein: CASSDTLPPYGYTF. The CDR3 region has the DNA TGTGCCAGTAGTGACACACTGCCTCCCTATGGCTACACCTTC.

This clone has only one observation. V gene TRBV10-3 combines with J gene TRBJ1-2, with D tentatively TRBD1 (6 bases). The CDR3 is made up of 17 amino acids. V was pared by 2 bases and J by 2 bases, with 18 bases between. Germline CDR1 and CDR2: ENHRY and SYGVKD. The CDR3, as DNA: TGTGCCATCAGTGAGAGGGGGGGGACAACGGCCAACTATGGCTACACCTTC. Translated: CAISERGGTTANYGYTF.

V is TRBV7-9 and J is TRBJ2-3, with unresolved D. The length of the CDR3 is 15 residues. The germline CDR1 and CDR2 sequences are SEHNR and FQNEAQ (reference sequence). V lost 1 base and J lost 0, with 8 bases in between. CDR3 protein: CASSLGLESTDTQYF. The CDR3 DNA is TGTGCCAGCAGCTTAGGCCTAGAAAGCACAGATACGCAGTATTTT.

V gene TRBV21-1 combines with J gene TRBJ2-2; no DNA check was done on the table's D call, TRBD2. TRBV21-1 has pseudogene status. The CDR3 loop spans 16 amino acids. CDR3 in DNA: TGTGCCAGCAGCAAACAACGGGAGGGCAGGACCGGGGAGCTGTTTTTT. The encoded protein is CASSKQREGRTGELFF.

The chain recombines TRBV6-5 with TRBJ1-2, with D tentatively TRBD1 (5 bases). Germline CDR1 is MNHEY and CDR2 is SVGAGI. Trimming pared 7 bases from V and 5 bases from J, leaving 14 bases between. The CDR3 covers 13 residues. The CDR3 region is CASTHGTSYGYTF. In DNA, the CDR3 is TGTGCCAGCACTCACGGGACTTCGTATGGCTACACCTTC.

This clone appeared a few times. The chain employs TRBV19 and TRBJ2-1; 14 bases fit TRBD2. CDR3 length: 16 residues. Germline trimming cut 6 bases from V and 2 bases from J; bases unmatched to any gene: 3. The germline V gene has CDR1 LNHDA and CDR2 SQIVND (reference sequence). The CDR3 region is CASSETSGRAYNEQFF. In DNA, the CDR3 is TGTGCCAGTAGCGAGACTAGCGGGAGGGCCTACAATGAGCAGTTCTTC.

The chain joins TRBV6-2 or TRBV6-3 to TRBJ1-2, with 9 bases matching TRBD1. CDR3 length: 14 amino acids. CDR1 is MNHEY, CDR2 SVGEGT, per germline. With V trimmed by 5 bases and J by 7 bases, 8 bases remained unmatched. CDR3 protein: CASSITGTGFGYTF. As DNA, the CDR3 is TGTGCCAGCAGTATTACCGGGACAGGGTTTGGCTACACCTTC.

V gene TRBV20-1 combines with J gene TRBJ2-1; 10 bases are shared with TRBD2. Germline CDR1 reads DFQATT; CDR2 reads SNEGSKA (reference sequence). This CDR3 has 15 amino acids. With 3 bases clipped from V and 9 bases from J, the junction kept 11 bases outside the gene matches. The CDR3 nucleotides read TGCAGTGCTAGTCGTCATCTAGCGGGAGCGGGTGAGCAGTTCTTC. Translated, it gives CSASRHLAGAGEQFF.